The rows below give T cell receptor beta chains drawn from one sample of a study of T cell responses to AZD1222 COVID-19 vaccine. Repertoires were generated with immunoSEQ multiplex PCR, while TCRdb's copy carries only in-frame clones and drops some. The sample lists 140,000 to 150,000 clones, about 93% occurring once. The input for sequencing was peripheral blood, taken on day 0 of AZD1222 vaccination. These receptors originate from an adult in good health. Each CDR3 is given with its conserved first and last residue. A D gene is named only where the DNA matches it firmly. The size of a clone is reported for some rows only, either as once, few or many, or as a class for expanded clones.

J: TRBJ1-1
size: NA
length: 17
V: TRBV7-2
D: TRBD1
CDR3: CASRRTGGRFMNTEAFF
DNA: TGTGCCAGCAGACGGACAGGGGGACGGTTCATGAACACTGAAGCTTTCTTT

J: TRBJ2-2
size: NA
length: 14
V: TRBV18
D: NA
CDR3: CASSRATNTGELFF
DNA: TGTGCCAGCTCTCGAGCGACGAACACCGGGGAGCTGTTTTTT

J: TRBJ2-6
size: NA
length: 17
V: TRBV18
D: NA
CDR3: CASSPGRTGSGANVLTF
DNA: TGTGCCAGCTCACCGGGACGGACGGGCTCTGGGGCCAACGTCCTGACTTTC

J: TRBJ1-2
size: NA
length: 16
V: TRBV19
D: TRBD1
CDR3: CATRVPGQGVLYGYTF
DNA: TGTGCCACCCGAGTCCCGGGACAGGGTGTCTTATATGGCTACACCTTC

J: TRBJ1-5
size: NA
length: 15
V: TRBV2
D: NA
CDR3: CASSELLGSNQPQHF
DNA: TGTGCCAGCAGTGAACTCCTGGGGAGCAATCAGCCCCAGCATTTT

J: TRBJ1-6
size: few
length: 14
V: TRBV7-2
D: NA
CDR3: CASSITGGDSPLHF
DNA: TGTGCCAGCAGTATAACGGGCGGCGATTCACCCCTCCACTTT

J: TRBJ2-7
size: NA
length: 14
V: TRBV28
D: TRBD1
CDR3: CASRETGASYEQYF
DNA: TGTGCCAGCAGGGAGACAGGGGCCTCCTACGAGCAGTACTTC

J: TRBJ2-5
size: NA
length: 14
V: TRBV6-1
D: TRBD2
CDR3: CASSERGGQETQYF
DNA: TGTGCCAGCAGTGAACGGGGGGGCCAAGAGACCCAGTACTTC

J: TRBJ1-4
size: once
length: 12
V: TRBV7-9
D: NA
CDR3: CASSFLGEKLFF
DNA: TGTGCCAGCAGCTTTCTTGGAGAAAAACTGTTTTTT

J: TRBJ1-4
size: NA
length: 16
V: TRBV4-1
D: TRBD1
CDR3: CASSQEGTGDNEKLFF
DNA: TGCGCCAGCAGCCAAGAGGGGACAGGGGATAATGAAAAACTGTTTTTT

J: TRBJ1-4
size: NA
length: 15
V: TRBV19
D: NA
CDR3: CASSMAKGNNEKLFF
DNA: TGTGCCAGTAGTATGGCAAAGGGAAATAATGAAAAACTGTTTTTT

J: TRBJ1-2
size: NA
length: 11
V: TRBV28
D: NA
CDR3: CASSLPSGYTF
DNA: TGTGCCAGCAGTTTACCCTCCGGCTACACCTTC

J: TRBJ1-1
size: NA
length: 14
V: TRBV2
D: NA
CDR3: CASSEGLRNTEAFF
DNA: TGTGCCAGCAGTGAGGGGCTCAGGAACACTGAAGCTTTCTTT

J: TRBJ2-3
size: NA
length: 15
V: TRBV5-4
D: TRBD1
CDR3: CASSLGGQVTDTQYF
DNA: TGTGCCAGCAGCTTGGGGGGACAGGTCACAGATACGCAGTATTTT

J: TRBJ1-2
size: few
length: 13
V: TRBV6-5
D: TRBD1
CDR3: CASTRTGGWGYTF
DNA: TGTGCCAGCACTAGGACAGGGGGTTGGGGCTACACCTTC

J: TRBJ1-1
size: NA
length: 13
V: TRBV2
D: NA
CDR3: CATHGVRSTEAFF
DNA: TGTGCCACCCACGGGGTAAGGAGCACTGAAGCTTTCTTT

J: TRBJ2-1
size: NA
length: 15
V: TRBV9
D: TRBD2
CDR3: CASSVASGRANEQFF
DNA: TGTGCCAGCAGCGTAGCTAGCGGGAGGGCCAATGAGCAGTTCTTC

J: TRBJ1-3
size: NA
length: 15
V: TRBV10-3
D: NA
CDR3: CAISESRGPGNTIYF
DNA: TGTGCCATCAGTGAGTCCCGGGGTCCGGGAAACACCATATATTTT

J: TRBJ2-7
size: NA
length: 14
V: TRBV5-1
D: NA
CDR3: CASAQTGLLYEQYF
DNA: TGCGCCAGCGCCCAGACAGGACTCCTCTACGAGCAGTACTTC

J: TRBJ1-5
size: NA
length: 15
V: TRBV7-8
D: NA
CDR3: CASSLIANINQPQHF
DNA: TGTGCCAGCAGCCTTATAGCGAACATAAATCAGCCCCAGCATTTT

J: TRBJ1-5
size: NA
length: 14
V: TRBV24-1
D: NA
CDR3: CATSDSGVGQPQHF
DNA: TGTGCCACCAGTGATTCCGGGGTTGGTCAGCCCCAGCATTTT